The clone carrying this TCR beta chain has just one count. This record comes from a study of blood T cell repertoires in COVID-19. Overall study context: From the United States, Italy and Spain came samples of acute and convalescent COVID-19. T cells, B-cell-depleted T cells, or PBMCs supplied cDNA or gDNA.

The CDR3 covers 12 residues. From germline, CDR1 is LNHNV and CDR2 YYDKDF (reference sequence). Trimming at V came to 9 bases and at J to 7 bases, leaving 3 bases not matched to a gene. Original processing methods: The authors estimated nucleated cell counts from reference gene primer amplification. The protocol was immunoSEQ multiplex PCR, while the TCRdb copy is restricted to in-frame clones and leaves out a portion. D and trimming were read from the DNA, whereas the V and J calls and clone size are those reported in that table. The table has fewer than 150,000 clones, 80% to 90% seen once. The receptor was derived from a woman in her thirties or forties with acute or convalescent COVID-19. The chain couples TRBV15 to TRBJ2-1; 10 nucleotides align to TRBD1. The specimen was peripheral blood. The CDR3 protein is CATGQGRNEQFF. CDR3 DNA sequence: TGTGCCACGGGACAGGGGAGGAATGAGCAGTTCTTC.